This TCR beta chain derives from a study of shared clonotypes between healthy human individuals (dated by TCRdb to 2018 to 2020). At the level of the whole study: Two women and three men aged 18 to 49 years were included in the cohort. Different laboratories and diverse techniques were used to prepare libraries and sequence TCR repertoires, to increase sequencing depth and limit assay-specific biases. For each donor, CD4 naive and CD4 memory were each run on three plates, CD8 naive on two plates, and CD8 memory on one plate. Leukapheresis yielded between about 0.94 and 10 billion PBMCs per donor. To estimate repertoire size and how much clonotypes are shared between individuals, the study performed deep sequencing of blood TCR repertoires from about 5 healthy adults.

The germline V gene specifies SGHRS as CDR1 and YFSETQ as CDR2. From cysteine to phenylalanine, the CDR3 is 15 amino acids long. CDR3 DNA only is kept here, 45 bases in frame from base 1. Trimming costs V 1 base and J 0 bases, and their ends lie 8 bases apart. CD8 naive samples consisted of CD45RO-negative cells that were positively selected for CCR7, yielding a CD45RA+CCR7+ population without TemRA cells. The donors were healthy, HIV-negative adults with no recently reported acute infections or vaccinations. Every donor was a Caucasian adult residing in Nashville, Tennessee, USA. Blood was collected by leukapheresis, and PBMCs were isolated by Ficoll-Histopaque density gradient centrifugation and then cryopreserved in liquid nitrogen vapor phase. Analytical flow cytometry was used to check the purity and quantity of each magnetically sorted T cell population. From each sorted fraction, genomic DNA was isolated and quantified by UV absorbance on a Nanodrop 2000c.

For this clone: Its antigen specificity is not known. Qualities for individual bases were not recorded, and no much larger clone is one base off.

The study at large found these results: The small number of donors limited the genetic and exposure-history diversity represented. Across several donors, roughly 5% of naive CD4, approximately 3.6% of naive CD8, roughly 2.3% of memory CD4, and 0.4% of memory CD8 clonotypes were shared. Even with the large sequencing depth, rarefaction of the sorted-subset datasets indicated that sequencing was incomplete. Clonotypes shared by all four sorted-subset donors showed higher generation probabilities than non-shared clonotypes. Larger estimated clonotype richness was generally found for naive subsets than for memory subsets. Sampling was restricted to blood, and TCR repertoires in tissue are likely to differ from TCR repertoires in blood. Pairwise subsampling indicated that sequencing depth was expected to affect the degree of clonotype sharing among donors.

TCR CDR3 regions were amplified from genomic DNA by multiplex PCR using the deep immunoSEQ assay. Extracted genomic DNA from each cell subset was distributed evenly across all wells of several immunoSEQ 96-well plates, and each plate was treated as a replicate. For sorted subsets, around 200 ng genomic DNA, equal to 25,000 to 35,000 T cell genomes, was loaded into each replicate PCR. Purified libraries were quantified with a Qubit 3.0 fluorometer, sized on a Bioanalyzer 2100, and re-quantified with the KAPA Library Quantification kit. Each immunoSEQ 96-well plate was sequenced on its own single-read 150-cycle Illumina NextSeq 550 flow cell. As for the authors' bioinformatics: Because the immunoSEQ output included only junctional sequences and no quality scores, the filtering could not be the same as the filtering used for full-length reads. Sequences were annotated with PyIR, a Python wrapper for IgBLAST v1.9, and V/J genes and CDR3 were assigned using IMGT germline references. Reads with weak V/J assignments (E-value above 1e-6), missing CDR3, stop codons, out-of-frame junctions, or ambiguous translated residues were removed. V3J clonotypes were defined as sequences sharing the same inferred V gene, J gene, and CDR3 amino acid sequence. The percentage overlap between two repertoires was calculated by dividing the number of shared unique clonotypes by the size of the smaller repertoire. Repertoire richness was assessed with RTK rarefaction, the Chao1 estimator, and Recon v2.1 estimates of unobserved clonotypes. OLGA was used to compute generation probabilities for all TCRbeta clonotypes that the gDNA method yielded from a few donors. TCRdb limited this immuneACCESS table to in-frame rearrangements with V and J called. A share of clones is missing; checked studies link under half to unresolved V genes, and the rest is unexplained. Clonal size and the V and J genes are those of that table, whereas D and trimming came from the DNA. This sample gives hundreds of thousands of clones in total; around 95% of them show up just once. The ten largest clones add up to approximately 0.11% of the sample.

The sample comprised naive CD8+ T cells sorted from blood. Explained via the paper, the cell subset or site label denotes: CD45RA+CCR7+. The TCR was taken from a woman aged 25-40 years in good health. Recombination connected TRBV5-1 to TRBJ2-1; the D gene is unclear. CDR3 protein: CASSLMSSSYNEQFF. The DNA sequence is TGCGCCAGCAGCTTGATGTCTTCCTCCTACAATGAGCAGTTCTTC.